The rows below give T cell receptor beta chains drawn from one sample of a study of shared clonotypes between healthy human individuals. Clones were sequenced by immunoSEQ multiplex PCR, and TCRdb holds only the in-frame ones, with some missing. Here the sample spans about 1.9 million clones, about 93% being singletons. Sequencing was performed on naive CD8+ T cells from PBMCs. Receptor source: a man younger than 35 in good health. Some clones in this sample may be carry-over from other donors' samples. The CDR3 runs from the conserved cysteine through the conserved F or W. A D gene is named only where the DNA matches it firmly. Expanded clones are given a class, and other clones once, few, many or no size at all.

>TRBD2|TRBJ2-7|NA|TRBV14
CASSQGGLAGGYSSYEQYF
TGTGCCAGCAGCCAGGGGGGACTAGCGGGAGGGTACAGCTCCTACGAGCAGTACTTC
>NA|TRBJ2-4|NA|TRBV21-1
CASSREISKNIRYF
TGTGCCAGCAGCCGGGAAATAAGCAAAAACATTCGGTACTTC
>TRBD2|TRBJ2-1|NA|TRBV7-6
CASSFPSGTSGRAHNEQFF
TGTGCCAGCAGCTTCCCATCCGGGACTAGCGGGAGGGCTCACAATGAGCAGTTCTTC
>NA|TRBJ2-1|NA|TRBV6-5
CASSYTGATNEQFF
TGTGCCAGCAGTTATACGGGAGCGACCAATGAGCAGTTCTTC
>NA|TRBJ1-6|NA|TRBV30
CAWTSGSRRRGSPLHF
TGTGCCTGGACCTCGGGGAGTAGGAGACGGGGATCACCCCTCCACTTT
>NA|TRBJ1-2|NA|TRBV4-1
CASSHPIAGSNYGYTF
TGCGCCAGCAGCCACCCTATCGCAGGGTCTAACTATGGCTACACCTTC
>TRBD1|TRBJ1-3|NA|TRBV5-5
CASSFVGTVRSGNTIYF
TGTGCCAGCAGCTTCGTGGGGACAGTCCGCTCTGGAAACACCATATATTTT
>TRBD1|TRBJ2-7|NA|TRBV9
CASSITGGAAYEQYF
TGTGCCAGCAGCATAACAGGGGGCGCAGCCTACGAGCAGTACTTC
>TRBD2|TRBJ2-1|NA|TRBV19
CASSIKREGRDEQFF
TGTGCCAGTAGTATAAAGCGGGAGGGCCGGGATGAGCAGTTCTTC
>TRBD1|TRBJ1-2|NA|TRBV19
CASTDDWDRPNNYGYTF
TGTGCCAGTACGGATGATTGGGACAGACCAAATAACTATGGCTACACCTTC
>TRBD1|TRBJ1-1|NA|TRBV6-1
CASSAFKGATEAFF
TGTGCCAGCAGTGCATTTAAGGGGGCTACTGAAGCTTTCTTT
>NA|TRBJ1-4|NA|TRBV9
CASSGRDTNEKLFF
TGTGCCAGCAGCGGCCGGGACACAAATGAAAAACTATTTTTT
>TRBD2|TRBJ2-3|NA|TRBV5-1
CASSLETGLARTDTQYF
TGCGCCAGCAGCTTGGAAACCGGACTAGCGCGTACAGATACGCAGTATTTT
>NA|TRBJ2-7|once|TRBV6-5
CASSYSVGRRTYEQYF
TGTGCCAGCAGTTACTCGGTCGGAAGGAGGACCTACGAGCAGTACTTC
>NA|TRBJ2-2|NA|TRBV11-2
CASSLRGTENWKLFF
TGTGCCAGCAGCTTACGCGGGACGGAGAATTGGAAGCTGTTTTTT
>TRBD2|TRBJ2-1|once|TRBV7-9
CASSLAPGGSSYNEQFF
TGTGCCAGCAGCTTAGCCCCGGGGGGAAGCTCCTACAATGAGCAGTTCTTC
>NA|TRBJ2-3|once|TRBV27
CASSISQGDMSTDTQYF
TGTGCCAGCAGTATATCACAGGGTGACATGAGCACAGATACGCAGTATTTT
>NA|TRBJ2-3|once|TRBV29-1
CSGLVGSTDTQYF
TGCAGCGGACTCGTTGGGTCCACAGATACGCAGTATTTT
>NA|TRBJ2-7|NA|TRBV4-2
CASSQVLGSSYEQYF
TGTGCCAGCAGCCAAGTCTTAGGGTCTAGCTACGAGCAGTACTTC
>NA|TRBJ2-1|NA|TRBV4-3
CASSQGLMGAYSNEQFF
TGCGCCAGCAGCCAAGGGCTAATGGGAGCATACTCGAATGAGCAGTTCTTC
>NA|TRBJ2-7|NA|TRBV7-9
CASSVGEAFTYEQYF
TGTGCCAGCAGTGTAGGGGAGGCCTTCACCTACGAGCAGTACTTC
>NA|TRBJ2-1|NA|TRBV19
CASSPPAEQFF
TGTGCCAGTAGTCCCCCGGCCGAGCAGTTCTTC
>NA|TRBJ2-7|NA|TRBV19
CASSIGGRSYEQYF
TGTGCCAGTAGTATAGGGGGGCGGAGCTACGAGCAGTACTTC
>TRBD2|TRBJ2-3|once|TRBV7-8
CASSVLRTSGTTDTQYF
TGTGCCAGCAGCGTCCTGCGGACTAGCGGGACCACAGATACGCAGTATTTT
>NA|TRBJ2-7|NA|TRBV28
CASSPSQRGDEQYF
TGTGCCAGCAGTCCCTCGCAGAGGGGGGACGAGCAGTACTTC
>NA|TRBJ2-1|NA|TRBV11-2
CASSQPTAVYNEQFF
TGTGCCAGCAGCCAACCAACGGCGGTCTACAATGAGCAGTTCTTC
>TRBD2|TRBJ2-5|NA|TRBV28
CASSAAGLAETQYF
TGTGCCAGCAGTGCCGCGGGACTAGCAGAGACCCAGTACTTC
>NA|TRBJ1-1|NA|TRBV7-9
CASSPREAREAFF
TGTGCCAGCAGCCCCCGGGAAGCACGGGAAGCTTTCTTT
>NA|TRBJ1-2|NA|TRBV4-3
CASRETRGSGYTF
TGCGCCAGCAGAGAGACCAGGGGCAGCGGCTACACCTTC
>NA|TRBJ2-7|NA|TRBV28
CASSLYGVGDYEQYF
TGTGCCAGCAGTTTATATGGCGTGGGAGACTACGAGCAGTACTTC
>NA|TRBJ2-1|NA|TRBV7-3
CASSLKPSHNEQFF
TGTGCCAGCAGCTTAAAACCAAGTCACAATGAGCAGTTCTTC
>NA|TRBJ2-5|NA|TRBV10-3
CAIRSDSETQYF
TGTGCCATCAGATCCGACTCAGAGACCCAGTACTTC
>NA|TRBJ2-2|few|TRBV27
CASFPGAGELFF
TGTGCCAGCTTCCCGGGGGCCGGGGAGCTGTTTTTT
>TRBD2|TRBJ2-2|NA|TRBV7-9
CASSLLAGGFAGELFF
TGTGCCAGCAGCTTACTAGCGGGAGGTTTTGCCGGGGAGCTGTTTTTT
>TRBD2|TRBJ2-7|NA|TRBV28
CASSPGGAPPHF
TGTGCCAGCAGTCCGGGGGGAGCCCCGCCCCACTTC
>NA|TRBJ1-2|NA|TRBV7-6
CASSLEGGGYTF
TGTGCCAGCAGCTTAGAGGGAGGCGGCTACACCTTC
>TRBD2|TRBJ2-7|NA|TRBV27
CASSFGGRGYEQYF
TGTGCCAGCAGTTTCGGCGGGAGGGGTTACGAGCAGTACTTC
>NA|TRBJ2-7|NA|TRBV15
CATSRGTRESYEQYF
TGTGCCACCAGCAGAGGTACGCGGGAATCCTACGAGCAGTACTTC
>TRBD2|TRBJ2-1|NA|TRBV27
CASRVAGGPAEQFF
TGTGCCAGCAGAGTAGCGGGAGGGCCTGCTGAGCAGTTCTTC
>NA|TRBJ2-3|NA|TRBV19
CATLSPGPLTTDTQYF
TGTGCCACCCTTTCTCCGGGACCACTTACTACAGATACGCAGTATTTT
>NA|TRBJ2-5|NA|TRBV9
CASSVGGQGGETQYF
TGTGCCAGCAGCGTAGGCGGGCAGGGCGGGGAGACCCAGTACTTC
>NA|TRBJ1-1|NA|TRBV19
CASSIGVGMNTEAFF
TGTGCCAGTAGTATAGGGGTGGGGATGAACACTGAAGCTTTCTTT
>TRBD1|TRBJ2-3|NA|TRBV7-6
CASTDRGRDTQYF
TGTGCCAGCACGGACAGGGGGCGAGATACGCAGTATTTT
>NA|TRBJ2-4|NA|TRBV7-6
CASSLGRGLAKNIQYF
TGTGCCAGCAGCTTAGGTCGGGGACTAGCCAAAAACATTCAGTACTTC
>TRBD1|TRBJ1-1|NA|TRBV5-1
CASSLSRGREAFF
TGCGCCAGCAGCTTGTCCAGGGGGAGAGAAGCTTTCTTT
>NA|TRBJ1-2|NA|TRBV5-5
CASSPGWGPYYGYTF
TGTGCCAGCAGCCCGGGTTGGGGACCTTACTATGGCTACACCTTC
>NA|TRBJ2-7|NA|TRBV28
CAIRRQATYEQYF
TGTGCCATCCGCCGACAGGCCACCTACGAGCAGTACTTC
>TRBD1|TRBJ2-7|NA|TRBV7-9
CASSETGSPYEQYF
TGTGCCAGCAGCGAGACAGGGTCCCCCTACGAGCAGTACTTC
>NA|TRBJ1-4|once|TRBV7-9
CASSLHRATNEKLFF
TGTGCCAGCAGCTTACACCGCGCAACTAATGAAAAACTGTTTTTT
>NA|TRBJ2-7|NA|TRBV10-3
CAISESWDTTSYEQYF
TGTGCCATCAGTGAGTCCTGGGACACAACCTCCTACGAGCAGTACTTC
>NA|TRBJ2-1|NA|TRBV4-1
CASSHRASYNEQFF
TGCGCCAGCAGCCACCGAGCTTCCTACAATGAGCAGTTCTTC